What follows are 21 T cell receptor beta chains derived from one specimen sequenced in a study of metastatic and nonmetastatic thyroid tumors. Thyroid surgery took place with no prior treatment in any patient. TCRdb called clones again from the PCR reads with MiXCR. The sample has about 34,000 clones; approximately 17% are singletons. Sample: blood. These receptors all come from a female donor with papillary thyroid cancer or a benign thyroid nodule (not recorded which). Some clones in this sample may be carry-over from other donors' samples.

This chain connects TRBV5-1 to TRBJ2-7, with TRBD2 as a possible D gene (5 bases). Trimming cost V 4 bases and J 3 bases, with 8 bases left between them. Germline loops: CDR1 SGHRS, CDR2 YFSETQ. This CDR3 comprises 12 residues. The CDR3 DNA reads as TGCGCCAGCAGCCTCCGGGGCTACGAGCAGTACTTC. Its protein is CASSLRGYEQYF.

V usage is TRBV6-1 and J usage is TRBJ2-2, with 8 bases matching TRBD2. The germline V gene encodes CDR1 MNHNS and CDR2 SASEGT. V lost 2 bases and J lost 2; bases outside the gene matches: 1. This CDR3 has 15 amino acids. The CDR3 DNA sequence: TGTGCCAGCAGTGAAACTAGCGGCAACACCGGGGAGCTGTTTTTT. Its translation: CASSETSGNTGELFF.

This clone was recorded a few times. J is TRBJ2-2 and V is TRBV27; D not certain. This CDR3 has 15 amino acids. Germline lookup yields CDR1 MNHEY and CDR2 SMNVEV (reference sequence). Deletions cut 2 bases from V and 9 bases from J, with 16 bases between. The CDR3, as DNA: TGTGCCAGCAGTTTAAGGTTCAGCTTACCCTGGGAGCTGTTTTTT. Protein product: CASSLRFSLPWELFF.

This clone was observed a handful of times. This is likely a read error, given that the CDR3 carries no conserved phenylalanine or tryptophan at its end. The genes are TRBV6-2 or TRBV6-3 and TRBJ1-2; no clear D gene. Trimming left V 4 bases short and J 3 bases short, with 9 bases between. The CDR3 loop spans 13 amino acids. Germline CDR1 and CDR2: MNHEY and SVGEGT. The CDR3 nucleotides read TGTGCCAGCAGTTTTGGCGGTTACTATGGCTACACCCTC. Translated: CASSFGGYYGYTL.

The chain combines TRBV18 with TRBJ2-7; 13 bases match TRBD2. With V trimmed by 3 bases and J by 4 bases, 6 bases remained unmatched. The germline CDR1 and CDR2 sequences are KGHSH and LQKENI. This CDR3 has 16 residues. The chain's CDR3 is CASSPVLAGGPYEQYF. The CDR3 DNA is TGTGCCAGCTCACCGGTACTAGCGGGAGGGCCTTACGAGCAGTACTTC.

By sample fraction, this clone is medium-sized. The V and J genes are TRBV2 and TRBJ2-2; no clear D. CDR1 and CDR2 from the germline V gene are SNHLY and FYNNEI. V shed 7 bases and J shed 4 bases, with 13 bases lying between them. CDR3 length equals 14 residues. The CDR3 nucleotides are TGTGCCAGCAAGCAAGAACTTACCACCGGGGAGCTGTTTTTT. Amino acids: CASKQELTTGELFF.

This clone was counted at least ten times. The chain combines TRBV24-1 with TRBJ1-4, with TRBD1 matching 7 bases. CDR3 length equals 19 residues. CDR1 and CDR2 from the germline V gene are KGHDR and SFDVKD. V was pared by 2 bases and J by 3 bases, with 14 bases of the junction left unmatched. The CDR3 here is CATSDYLTIGGPANEKLFF. The CDR3 nucleotides read TGTGCCACCAGTGATTATCTAACAATAGGGGGCCCGGCTAATGAAAAACTGTTTTTT.

This clone was seen repeatedly, ten times or more. The CDR3 DNA follows: TGTGCCAGCAGCCCGGGACAGGGAACTAACTATGGCTACACCTTC. Its protein product is CASSPGQGTNYGYTF. V gene TRBV5-5 combines with J gene TRBJ1-2, with 9 bases matching TRBD1. With V trimmed by 4 bases and J by 0 bases, 4 bases remained unmatched. This CDR3 is built from 15 residues. Germline-derived CDR1 and CDR2 are SGHKS and YYEKEE (reference sequence).

This clone was picked up a small number of times. The rearrangement joins TRBV6-5 to TRBJ2-7; D assignment may be TRBD1 or TRBD2 (6 bases each). V was clipped by 7 bases and J by 0 bases, with 13 bases between them. There are 14 residues in the CDR3. In germline, CDR1 is MNHEY, CDR2 SVGAGI. Written as DNA, the CDR3 is TGTGCCAGCATTCTCCGGGGGCCCTCCTACGAGCAGTACTTC. Amino acids: CASILRGPSYEQYF.

This clone was detected many times. V and J are TRBV7-3 and TRBJ2-7; unclear D gene. The CDR3 runs to 15 residues. V lost 1 base to trimming and J lost 2 bases, with 12 bases between them. CDR1 and CDR2 from the germline V gene are SGHTA and FQGTGA. CDR3 nucleotides: TGTGCCAGCAGCTTAAATTTGGGTGCTCCCTACGAGCAGTACTTC. Amino acid sequence: CASSLNLGAPYEQYF.

This clone has at least ten counts. V is TRBV18 and J is TRBJ1-4; D is possibly TRBD1 (6 bases). Looked up from germline, CDR1 is KGHSH and CDR2 is LQKENI. The CDR3 is 15 residues long. V dropped 2 bases and J dropped 3 bases, with 10 bases sitting between them. The CDR3 bases are TGTGCCAGCTCACCAGGGGCAGGGGCTAATGAAAAACTGTTTTTT. It specifies CASSPGAGANEKLFF.

The chain couples TRBV6-1 to TRBJ1-5; D not resolved. V dropped 1 base and J dropped 9 bases, with 7 bases sitting between them. The CDR3 has 12 amino acids. Germline V gives CDR1 MNHNS, CDR2 SASEGT. The CDR3 DNA reads TGTGCCAGCAGTGAAGTATTGGGGCCCCAGCATTTT. Its protein product is CASSEVLGPQHF.

This clone occurred a few times. The V gene is TRBV27, the J gene TRBJ2-7; no clear D. The V and J ends lost 2 bases and 5 bases respectively, with 19 bases between them. In germline, CDR1 is MNHEY, CDR2 SMNVEV (reference sequence). This CDR3 contains 16 residues. The CDR3 region has the DNA TGTGCCAGCAGTTTACAAGGCACGAGCGTTCGGAACGAGCAGTACTTC. Translating gives CASSLQGTSVRNEQYF.

This clone was counted ten times or more. This chain connects TRBV7-2 to TRBJ2-6; the D is unclear. The CDR3 runs 15 residues. Germline CDR1 is SGHTA and CDR2 is FQGNSA. The ends were cut back, 7 bases at V and 0 bases at J, with 10 bases in the middle. The CDR3 sequence: CASTLLSSGANVLTF. Written as DNA, the CDR3 is TGTGCCAGCACACTACTAAGCTCTGGGGCCAACGTCCTGACTTTC.

By sample share, this clone is medium-sized. The chain recombines TRBV7-8 with TRBJ1-1; D possibly corresponds to TRBD1 (6 bases). V lost 1 base, J lost 1 base, and 10 bases lay in between. The germline CDR1 and CDR2 sequences are SGHVS and FQNEAQ. The CDR3 runs to 15 residues. The CDR3 here is CASSLGQGQNTEAFF. Here the CDR3 DNA reads TGTGCCAGCAGCTTAGGTCAGGGACAGAACACTGAAGCTTTCTTT.

At least ten counts were recorded for this clone. The CDR3 nucleotides are TGTGCCAGCAGTTCAGTGGGCCCGGGTCGGCAGGGCCGTACTGAAGCTTTCTTT. Encoded protein: CASSSVGPGRQGRTEAFF. This chain joins TRBV27 and TRBJ1-1; TRBD1 is a possible D gene (5 bases). The CDR3 totals 18 residues. Germline V lookup: CDR1 MNHEY, CDR2 SMNVEV (reference sequence). The V gene lost 4 bases and the J gene lost 5 bases, with 26 bases spanning the gap.

This clone was seen many times. The chain employs TRBV12-3 or TRBV12-4 and TRBJ2-2; D is undetermined. The V end was cut by 7 bases, the J end by 1 base, with 10 bases between. The CDR3 is 14 amino acids. CDR3 sequence (DNA): TGTGCCAGCACCCCCCTTGAGAACACCGGGGAGCTGTTTTTT. Its translation is CASTPLENTGELFF.

This clone appeared many times. DNA of the CDR3: TGTGCCAGTAGTATATCAGGCTTCACCGGGGAGCTGTTTTTT. Translated, it gives CASSISGFTGELFF. The chain has TRBV19 and TRBJ2-2; D call uncertain. This CDR3 is 14 amino acids long. Germline V gives CDR1 LNHDA, CDR2 SQIVND (reference sequence). Trimming removed 2 bases at V and 4 bases at J, with 8 bases between.

This clone was detected many times. The same CDR3 can be traced to other DNA sequences in this sample. This chain connects TRBV20-1 to TRBJ2-1; 7 nucleotides align to TRBD2. V lost 5 bases and J lost 6; bases outside the gene matches: 13. In germline, CDR1 is DFQATT, CDR2 SNEGSKA (reference sequence). CDR3 length: 15 amino acids. CDR3 region: CSADPSSGLGNEQFF. The DNA for the CDR3 is TGCAGTGCTGACCCAAGTAGCGGACTAGGCAATGAGCAGTTCTTC.

This clone was seen many times. The CDR3 here is CASSREASGNTIYF. As DNA, the CDR3 is TGTGCCAGCAGCAGAGAGGCCTCTGGAAACACCATATATTTT. J is TRBJ1-3 and V is TRBV5-6; D call uncertain. The CDR3 sequence is 14 residues long. The V end lost 4 bases, the J end lost 0 bases, and 8 bases lay between the germline ends. CDR1 and CDR2 from the germline V gene are SGHDT and YYEEEE.

This clone was picked up many times. A read error may be the cause here, since a much bigger clone is one base away. The chain recombines TRBV19 with TRBJ2-1, with a weak D call TRBD2 (5 bases). The CDR3 is made up of 15 amino acids. The V gene's germline CDR1 is LNHDA and CDR2 SQIVND (reference sequence). Trimming stripped 4 bases from V and 5 bases from J, with 15 bases between. The CDR3 loop is CASSSGSTSHNEQFF. CDR3 bases: TGTGCCAGTAGTAGCGGGTCGACTTCCCACAATGAGCAGTTCTTC.